This entry features one T cell receptor (beta chain) sequence. The target antigen is unknown. The J segment lost 4 bases and the V segment lost 0 bases, leaving 3 bases of the junction unmatched. Germline V gene data show CDR1 as KGHDR and CDR2 as SFDVKD. This CDR3 spans 15 amino acids. Patients picked for sequencing had shown CD8+CD57+ cell expansion detected by flow cytometry. The data were obtained in a study of CD8+CD57+ T cells in acquired aplastic anemia. Study-level background: Yields of DNA that came from sorted CD4+ and CD8+ cells averaged about 2.9 ug.

Genomic DNA templated the TCR beta VDJ and CDR3 profiling. Via MiXCR, TCRdb re-called the reads, giving one row per CDR3 protein. This table has about 150,000 distinct CDR3 sequences, roughly 49% appearing once. Study findings and constraints: A set of around 30 CD8+ CDR3 sequences was shared between patients and controls, and these sequences appeared highly expressed in patients.

The receptor's source is a human donor with aplastic anemia. The sample consisted of sorted CD4+, CD8+, or CD8+CD57+ T cells (not recorded which) from PBMCs. The chain employs TRBV24-1 and TRBJ2-5; 8 bases agree with TRBD2. The DNA for the CDR3 is TGTGCCACCAGTGATTTGGGACTAGCTGGAGAGACCCAGTACTTC. Its translation is CATSDLGLAGETQYF.